What follows describes a single TCR beta chain. Its specificity is unknown. This sample is part of a study of shared clonotypes between healthy human individuals. On the study more broadly: Per donor, CD8 memory used one plate, CD8 naive used two, CD4 memory used three and CD4 naive used three. Findings of the study overall: As a rule, naive subsets had a larger estimated richness than memory subsets.

None of the donors, who were healthy HIV-negative adults, had recently had acute infections or vaccinations. Per the study methods: In the immunoSEQ data, sequences were junction-only and lacked quality scores, so filtering differed. Profiled with immunoSEQ multiplex PCR; TCRdb holds only in-frame clones, not every one. That table is the source of V, J and clone size, and D and trimming were worked out from the DNA. The sample has about 2.3 million clones, approximately 90% seen once; the top ten hold 0.37%. This receptor was obtained from a man aged 18-30 years in good health. Some clones in this sample may be carry-over from other donors' samples. What was sequenced was naive CD4+ T cells from PBMCs. The sample's subset: CD45RA+ positively selected.

CDR3 protein: CASSLRSSNTGELFF. CDR3 DNA: TGCGCCAGCAGCTTGAGGAGCTCGAACACCGGGGAGCTGTTTTTT. The chain couples TRBV5-1 to TRBJ2-2; D is undetermined. The CDR3 is 15 residues long. Germline V gene sequence: CDR1 SGHRS, CDR2 YFSETQ. V was pared by 1 base and J by 0 bases, with 7 bases between.